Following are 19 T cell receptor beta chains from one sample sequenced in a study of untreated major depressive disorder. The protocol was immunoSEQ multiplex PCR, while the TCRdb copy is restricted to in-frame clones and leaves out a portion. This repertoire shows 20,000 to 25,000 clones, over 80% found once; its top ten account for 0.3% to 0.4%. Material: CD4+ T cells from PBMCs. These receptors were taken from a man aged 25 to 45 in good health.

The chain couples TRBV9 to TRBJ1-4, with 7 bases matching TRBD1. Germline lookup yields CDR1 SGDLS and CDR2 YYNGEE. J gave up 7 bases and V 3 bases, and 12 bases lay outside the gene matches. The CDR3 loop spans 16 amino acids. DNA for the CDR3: TGTGCCAGCAGCGCCGGCCTTTACAGGGGAGGTGAAAAACTGTTTTTT. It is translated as CASSAGLYRGGEKLFF.

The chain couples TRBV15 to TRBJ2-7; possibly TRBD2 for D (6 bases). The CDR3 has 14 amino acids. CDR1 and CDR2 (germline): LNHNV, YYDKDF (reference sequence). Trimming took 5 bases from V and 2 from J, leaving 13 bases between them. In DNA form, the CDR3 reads TGTGCCACCAGCCCCCAATCGGGAGCCTACGAGCAGTACTTC. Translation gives CATSPQSGAYEQYF.

CDR3 sequence: CASSPGRGGTALGNTIYF. The CDR3 DNA reads as TGTGCCAGCAGCCCAGGCCGGGGGGGGACCGCTCTGGGAAACACCATATATTTT. This rearrangement joins TRBV7-6 to TRBJ1-3, with D maybe TRBD1 (5 bases). Trimming removed 5 bases at V and 4 bases at J, with 24 bases between. Looked up from germline, CDR1 is SGHVS and CDR2 is FNYEAQ. CDR3 length: 18 residues.

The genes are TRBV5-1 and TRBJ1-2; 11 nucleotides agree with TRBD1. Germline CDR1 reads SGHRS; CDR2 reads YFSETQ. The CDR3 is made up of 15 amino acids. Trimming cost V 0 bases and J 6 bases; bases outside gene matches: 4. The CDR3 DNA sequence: TGCGCCAGCAGCTTGGAAGGGACAGGGGGTGATGGCTACACCTTC. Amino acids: CASSLEGTGGDGYTF.

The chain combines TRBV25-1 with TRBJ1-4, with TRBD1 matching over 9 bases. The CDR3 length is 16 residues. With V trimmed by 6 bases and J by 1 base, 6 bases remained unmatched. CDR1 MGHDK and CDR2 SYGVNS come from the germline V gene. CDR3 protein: CASSPGQGITNEKLFF. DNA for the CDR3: TGTGCCAGCAGCCCCGGACAGGGGATAACTAATGAAAAACTGTTTTTT. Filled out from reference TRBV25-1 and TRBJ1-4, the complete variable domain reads EADIYQTPRYLVIGTGKKITLECSQTMGHDKMYWYQQDPGMELHLIHYSYGVNSTEKGDLSSESTVSRIRTEHFPLTLESARPSHTSQYLCASSPGQGITNEKLFFGSGTQLSVL.

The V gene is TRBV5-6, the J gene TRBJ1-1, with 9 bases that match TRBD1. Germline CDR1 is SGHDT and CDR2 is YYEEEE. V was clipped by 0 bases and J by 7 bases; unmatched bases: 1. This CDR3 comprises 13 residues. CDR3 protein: CASSLGGQGEAFF. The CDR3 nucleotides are TGTGCCAGCAGCTTGGGGGGACAGGGTGAAGCTTTCTTT.

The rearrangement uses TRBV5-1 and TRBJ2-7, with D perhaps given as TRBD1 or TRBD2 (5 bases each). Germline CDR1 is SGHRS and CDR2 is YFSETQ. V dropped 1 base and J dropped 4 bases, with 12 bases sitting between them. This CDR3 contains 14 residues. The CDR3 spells CASSLTGTEYEQYF. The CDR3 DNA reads TGCGCCAGCAGCTTGACCGGGACCGAGTACGAGCAGTACTTC.

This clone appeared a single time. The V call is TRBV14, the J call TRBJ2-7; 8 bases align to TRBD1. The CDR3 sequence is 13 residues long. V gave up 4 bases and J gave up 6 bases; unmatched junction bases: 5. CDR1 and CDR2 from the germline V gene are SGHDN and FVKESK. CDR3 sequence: CASSRDRFTEQYF. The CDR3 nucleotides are TGTGCCAGCAGCCGGGACAGGTTCACCGAGCAGTACTTC.

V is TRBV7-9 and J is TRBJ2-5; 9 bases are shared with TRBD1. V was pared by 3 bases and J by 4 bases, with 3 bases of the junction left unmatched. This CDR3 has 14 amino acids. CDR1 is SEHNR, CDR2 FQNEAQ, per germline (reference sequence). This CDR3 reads CASSFTGGAETQYF. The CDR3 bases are TGTGCCAGCAGCTTCACAGGGGGCGCAGAGACCCAGTACTTC.

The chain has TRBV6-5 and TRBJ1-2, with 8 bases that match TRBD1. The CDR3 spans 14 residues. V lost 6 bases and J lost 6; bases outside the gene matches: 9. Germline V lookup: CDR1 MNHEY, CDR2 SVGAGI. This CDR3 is CASSYGTGENGYTF. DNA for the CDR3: TGTGCCAGCAGCTATGGGACAGGAGAAAATGGCTACACCTTC.

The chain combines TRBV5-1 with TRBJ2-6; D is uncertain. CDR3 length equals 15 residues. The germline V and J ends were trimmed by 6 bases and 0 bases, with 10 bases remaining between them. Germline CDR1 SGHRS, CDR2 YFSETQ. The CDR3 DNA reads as TGCGCCAGCAACTCTGTAGGCTCTGGGGCCAACGTCCTGACTTTC. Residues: CASNSVGSGANVLTF.

The CDR3 DNA reads as TGTGCCAGCACCCCGATTCTTAGTGGACTTTCTGAAAATGGCTACACCTTC. Its protein is CASTPILSGLSENGYTF. The rearrangement links TRBV5-6 to TRBJ1-2; the D is unclear. The germline gives CDR1 SGHDT, CDR2 YYEEEE. Trimming removed 6 bases at V and 6 bases at J, with 27 bases between. CDR3 length: 17 amino acids.

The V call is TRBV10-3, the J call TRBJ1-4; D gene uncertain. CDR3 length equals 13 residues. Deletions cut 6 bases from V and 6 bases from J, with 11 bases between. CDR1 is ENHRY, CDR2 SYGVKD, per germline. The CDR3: CAISTGVDEKLFF. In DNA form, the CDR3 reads TGTGCCATCAGCACGGGAGTGGATGAAAAACTGTTTTTT.

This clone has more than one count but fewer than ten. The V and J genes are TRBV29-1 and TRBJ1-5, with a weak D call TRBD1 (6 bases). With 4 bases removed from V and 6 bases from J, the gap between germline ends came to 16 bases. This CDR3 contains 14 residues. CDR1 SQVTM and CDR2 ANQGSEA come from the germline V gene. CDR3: CSVVLRGVGQPQHF. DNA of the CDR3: TGCAGCGTTGTCCTTAGGGGGGTGGGTCAGCCCCAGCATTTT.

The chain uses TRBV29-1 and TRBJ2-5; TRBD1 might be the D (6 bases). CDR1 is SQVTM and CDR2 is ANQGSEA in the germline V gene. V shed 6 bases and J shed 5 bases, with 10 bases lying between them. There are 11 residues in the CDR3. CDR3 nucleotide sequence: TGCAGCGTCAACAGGGTCGAGACCCAGTACTTC. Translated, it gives CSVNRVETQYF.

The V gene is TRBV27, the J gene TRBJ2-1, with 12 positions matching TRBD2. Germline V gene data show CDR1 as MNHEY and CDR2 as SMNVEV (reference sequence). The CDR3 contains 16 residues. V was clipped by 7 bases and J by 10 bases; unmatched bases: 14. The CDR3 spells CASTPLWTSGTGEQFF. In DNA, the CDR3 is TGTGCCAGCACCCCCCTTTGGACTAGCGGGACGGGGGAGCAGTTCTTC.

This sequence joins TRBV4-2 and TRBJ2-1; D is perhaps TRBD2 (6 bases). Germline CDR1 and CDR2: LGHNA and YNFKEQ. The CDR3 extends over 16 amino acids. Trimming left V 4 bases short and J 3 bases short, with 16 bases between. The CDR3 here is CASSPSAASVYNEQFF. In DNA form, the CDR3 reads TGTGCCAGCAGCCCCAGTGCGGCTAGCGTCTACAATGAGCAGTTCTTC.

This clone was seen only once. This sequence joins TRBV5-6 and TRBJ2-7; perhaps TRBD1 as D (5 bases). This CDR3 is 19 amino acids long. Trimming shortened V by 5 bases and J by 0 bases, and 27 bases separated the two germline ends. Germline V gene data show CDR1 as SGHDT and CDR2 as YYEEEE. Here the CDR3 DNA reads TGTGCCAGCAGTATAGACAGCACGGCTCGGCTCAGATACTCCTACGAGCAGTACTTC. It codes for CASSIDSTARLRYSYEQYF. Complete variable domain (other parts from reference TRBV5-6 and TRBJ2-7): DAGVTQSPTHLIKTRGQQVTLRCSPKSGHDTVSWYQQALGQGPQFIFQYYEEEERQRGNFPDRFSGHQFPNYSSELNVNALLLGDSALYLCASSIDSTARLRYSYEQYFGPGTRLTVT.

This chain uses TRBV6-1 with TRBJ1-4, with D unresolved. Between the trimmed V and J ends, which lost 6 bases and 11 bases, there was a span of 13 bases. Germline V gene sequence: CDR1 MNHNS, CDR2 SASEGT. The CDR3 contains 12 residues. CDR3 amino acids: CASSETGAKLFF. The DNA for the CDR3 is TGTGCCAGCAGCGAAACTGGAGCCAAACTGTTTTTT.